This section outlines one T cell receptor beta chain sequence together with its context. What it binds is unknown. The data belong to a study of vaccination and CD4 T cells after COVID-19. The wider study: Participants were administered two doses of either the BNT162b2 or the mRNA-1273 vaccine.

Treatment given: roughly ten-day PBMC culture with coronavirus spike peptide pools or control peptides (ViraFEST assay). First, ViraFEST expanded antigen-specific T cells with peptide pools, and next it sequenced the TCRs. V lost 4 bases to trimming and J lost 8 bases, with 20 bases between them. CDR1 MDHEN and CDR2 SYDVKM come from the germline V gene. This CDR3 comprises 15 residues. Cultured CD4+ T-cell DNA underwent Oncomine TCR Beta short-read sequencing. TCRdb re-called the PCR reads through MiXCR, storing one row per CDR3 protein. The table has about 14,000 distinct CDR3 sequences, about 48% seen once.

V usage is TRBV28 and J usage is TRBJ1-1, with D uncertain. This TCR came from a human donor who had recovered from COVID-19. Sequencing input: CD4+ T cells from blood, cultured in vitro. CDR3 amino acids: CASSSGGGLEGEAFF. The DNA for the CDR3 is TGTGCCAGCAGTTCGGGAGGAGGGTTGGAGGGCGAAGCTTTCTTT.